This TCR beta chain was sequenced in a study of T cells in women clearing cervical HPV infection. Study overall: Controls gave blood once infection was undetectable; cases at lesion identification. Study results and limitations: Repertoire richness, not evenness, was significantly elevated in CIN3+ cases versus controls. Richness plus V gene abundances separated cases from controls with AUC roughly 0.88.

About this clone itself: No antigen is known for it. The read gets to within 3 residues of the CDR3 end, and the germline J gene fills in the rest.

CDR1 and CDR2 from the germline V gene are LNHDA and SQIVND (reference sequence). The CDR3 is made up of 14 amino acids. Trimming took off 2 bases at V and 2 bases at J, with 10 bases between the two ends. This table comes from immunoSEQ multiplex PCR, and its TCRdb copy is limited to in-frame clones, with some not included. Recorded for this sample: approximately 49,000 clones. The chain carries TRBV19 and TRBJ2-7; D is unresolved. This receptor was obtained from a woman aged 18-69 years with a cervical HPV16 infection that either progressed to CIN3+ or cleared (not recorded which). Sample: blood buffy coat. CDR3 DNA, as far as it was read: TGTGCCAGTAGTATAAAGGGCTTTCCCTACGAG. Encoded protein: CASSIKGFPYE. The whole CDR3 protein reads CASSIKGFPYEQYF.